This entry is about one T cell receptor (beta chain). The V end was cut by 5 bases, the J end by 3 bases, with 10 bases between. The CDR3 is 13 residues long. CDR1 is SEHNR and CDR2 is FQNEAQ in the germline V gene (reference sequence). This entry is derived from a study of regulatory T cells in long-lasting Graves disease. CDR3 regions were amplified by Arm-PCR using iRepertoire HTBI primers to build TCR beta libraries. Each CDR3 protein is one row after TCRdb ran MiXCR on the multiplex PCR reads. Among 700,000 or so distinct CDR3 sequences listed, around 30% were seen once. Time point specified: persistent/refractory GD, antithyroid drugs over 5 years with positive TRAb. The TCR library used RNA extracted from PBMCs.

The TCR originated in a female donor with Graves disease. V and J are TRBV7-9 and TRBJ1-1; D call uncertain. The sequenced sample was peripheral blood mononuclear cells (PBMCs), obtained when the disease was refractory, from a patient treated with antithyroid drugs. The CDR3 protein is CASSQDSYTEAFF. Written as DNA, the CDR3 is TGTGCCAGCAGCCAAGATAGTTACACTGAAGCTTTCTTT.